The sequence of this TCR beta chain was determined in a study of Ad26.COV2.S vaccination and SARS-CoV-2 variants. CDR1 is SQVTM and CDR2 is ANQGSEA in the germline V gene. There are 12 residues in the CDR3. Trimming stripped 5 bases from V and 1 base from J, with 6 bases between. Treatment defined: around 19 received Ad26.COV2.S at low or high dose, single or two shots; a few received placebo; per-sample allocation not given. Collection of the samples took place on day 63 after the first injection of vaccine or placebo. This table comes from immunoSEQ multiplex PCR, and its TCRdb copy is limited to in-frame clones, with some not included. The table shows some 330,000 clones, with roughly 90% occurring only once.

The V and J genes are TRBV29-1 and TRBJ2-1; D ambiguous. The sample was peripheral blood, taken in a trial of Ad26.COV2.S vaccine versus placebo. The receptor's source is a person between 18 and 65 years old who received the Ad26.COV2.S COVID-19 vaccine or a placebo. CDR3 sequence reads: CSVSSSYNEQFF. The CDR3 bases are TGCAGCGTTTCCTCTTCCTACAATGAGCAGTTCTTC.